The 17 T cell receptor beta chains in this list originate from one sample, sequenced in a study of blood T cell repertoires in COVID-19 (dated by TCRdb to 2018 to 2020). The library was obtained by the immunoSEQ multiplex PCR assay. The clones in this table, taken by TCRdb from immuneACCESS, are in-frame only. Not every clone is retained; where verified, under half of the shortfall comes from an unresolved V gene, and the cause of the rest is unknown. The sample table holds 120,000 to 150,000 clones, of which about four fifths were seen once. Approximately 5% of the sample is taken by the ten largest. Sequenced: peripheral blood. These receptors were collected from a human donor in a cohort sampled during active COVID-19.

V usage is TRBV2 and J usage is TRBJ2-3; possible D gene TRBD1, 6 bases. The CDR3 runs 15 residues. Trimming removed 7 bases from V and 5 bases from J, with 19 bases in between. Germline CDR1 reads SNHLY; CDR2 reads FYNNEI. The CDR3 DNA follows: TGTGCCAGCACTCGTACAGGGAACCCTGGAGATACGCAGTATTTT. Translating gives CASTRTGNPGDTQYF.

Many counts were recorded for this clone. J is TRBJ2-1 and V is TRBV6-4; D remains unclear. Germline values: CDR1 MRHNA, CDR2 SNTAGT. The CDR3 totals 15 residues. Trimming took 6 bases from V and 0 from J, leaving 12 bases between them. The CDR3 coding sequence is TGTGCCAGCAGACGCAGTGCTAGCTCCTACAATGAGCAGTTCTTC. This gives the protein CASRRSASSYNEQFF.

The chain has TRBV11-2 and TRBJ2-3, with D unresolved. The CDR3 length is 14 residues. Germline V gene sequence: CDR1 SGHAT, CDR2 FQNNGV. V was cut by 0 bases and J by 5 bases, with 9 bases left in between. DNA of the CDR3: TGTGCCAGCAGCTTAGATCGGTCCCTAGATACGCAGTATTTT. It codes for CASSLDRSLDTQYF.

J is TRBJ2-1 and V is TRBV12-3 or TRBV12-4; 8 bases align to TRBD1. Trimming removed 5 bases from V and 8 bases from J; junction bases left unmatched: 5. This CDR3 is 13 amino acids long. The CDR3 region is CASSPTGGYEQFF. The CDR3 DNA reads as TGTGCCAGCAGTCCCACAGGGGGATATGAGCAGTTCTTC.

The CDR3 here is CASSFTSGITYNEQFF. The CDR3 DNA reads as TGTGCCAGCAGCTTCACTAGCGGGATTACCTACAATGAGCAGTTCTTC. The chain has TRBV7-2 and TRBJ2-1, with 10 bases that match TRBD2. V gave up 3 bases and J gave up 2 bases; unmatched junction bases: 4. The germline V gene encodes CDR1 SGHTA and CDR2 FQGNSA. There are 16 residues in the CDR3.

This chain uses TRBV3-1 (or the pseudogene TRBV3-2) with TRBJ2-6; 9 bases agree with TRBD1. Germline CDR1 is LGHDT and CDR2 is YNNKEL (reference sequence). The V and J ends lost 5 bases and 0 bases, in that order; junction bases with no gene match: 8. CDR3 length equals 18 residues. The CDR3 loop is CASSSEQGAVSGANVLTF. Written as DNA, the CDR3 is TGTGCCAGCAGCTCAGAACAGGGGGCGGTCTCTGGGGCCAACGTCCTGACTTTC.

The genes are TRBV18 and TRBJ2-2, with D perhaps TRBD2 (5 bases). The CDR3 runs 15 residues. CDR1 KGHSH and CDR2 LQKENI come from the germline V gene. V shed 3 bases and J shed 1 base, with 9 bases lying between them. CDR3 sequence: CASSPLSGNTGELFF. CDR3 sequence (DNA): TGTGCCAGCTCACCTCTAAGCGGGAACACCGGGGAGCTGTTTTTT.

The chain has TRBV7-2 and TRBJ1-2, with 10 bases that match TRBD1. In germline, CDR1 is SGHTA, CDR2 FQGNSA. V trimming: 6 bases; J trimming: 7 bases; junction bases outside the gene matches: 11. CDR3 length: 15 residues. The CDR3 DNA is TGTGCCAGCAGGCTAAAGACAGGGGGCGCCGGTGGCTACACCTTC. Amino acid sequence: CASRLKTGGAGGYTF.

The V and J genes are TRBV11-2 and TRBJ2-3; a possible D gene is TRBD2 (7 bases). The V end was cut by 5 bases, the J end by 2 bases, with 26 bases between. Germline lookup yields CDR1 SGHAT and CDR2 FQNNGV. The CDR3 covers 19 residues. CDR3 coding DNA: TGTGCCAGCAGCAAACAGGGAGGGAGAGCGGGCGTTCCCACAGATACGCAGTATTTT. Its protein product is CASSKQGGRAGVPTDTQYF.

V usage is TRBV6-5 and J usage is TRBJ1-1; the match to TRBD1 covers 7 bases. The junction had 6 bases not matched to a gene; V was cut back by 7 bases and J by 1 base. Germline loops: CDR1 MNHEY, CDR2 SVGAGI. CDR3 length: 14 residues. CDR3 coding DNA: TGTGCCAGCATTCGACAGGGAGCGAACACTGAAGCTTTCTTT. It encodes CASIRQGANTEAFF.

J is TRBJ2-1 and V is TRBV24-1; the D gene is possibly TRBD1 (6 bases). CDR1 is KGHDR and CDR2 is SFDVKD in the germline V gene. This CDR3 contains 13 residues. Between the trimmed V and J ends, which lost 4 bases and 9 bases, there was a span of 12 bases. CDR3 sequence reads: CATSEKQGAEQFF. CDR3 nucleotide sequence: TGTGCCACCAGTGAAAAACAGGGAGCTGAGCAGTTCTTC.

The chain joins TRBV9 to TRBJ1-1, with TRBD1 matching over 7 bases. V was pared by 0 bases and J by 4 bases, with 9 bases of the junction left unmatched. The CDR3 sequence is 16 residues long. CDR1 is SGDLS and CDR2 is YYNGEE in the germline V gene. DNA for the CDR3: TGTGCCAGCAGCGTAGAGCCGACAGGGAAGGGCACTGAAGCTTTCTTT. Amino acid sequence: CASSVEPTGKGTEAFF.

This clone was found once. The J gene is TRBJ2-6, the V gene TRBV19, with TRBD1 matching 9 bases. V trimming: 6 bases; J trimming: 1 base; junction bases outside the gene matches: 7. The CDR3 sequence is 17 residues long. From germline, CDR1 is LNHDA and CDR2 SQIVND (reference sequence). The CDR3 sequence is CASRTGTGYSGANVLTF. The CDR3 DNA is TGTGCCAGTAGGACCGGGACAGGGTATTCTGGGGCCAACGTCCTGACTTTC.

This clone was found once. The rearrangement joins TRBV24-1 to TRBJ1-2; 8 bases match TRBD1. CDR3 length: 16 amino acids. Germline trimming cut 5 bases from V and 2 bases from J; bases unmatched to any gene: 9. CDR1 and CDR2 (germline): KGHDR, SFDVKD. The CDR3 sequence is CATSGGAGGNNYGYTF. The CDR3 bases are TGTGCCACCAGTGGTGGGGCAGGGGGCAACAACTATGGCTACACCTTC.

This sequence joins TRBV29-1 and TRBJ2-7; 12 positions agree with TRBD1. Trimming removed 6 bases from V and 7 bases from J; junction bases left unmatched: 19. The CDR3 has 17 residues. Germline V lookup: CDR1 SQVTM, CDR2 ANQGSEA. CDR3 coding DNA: TGCAGCGTGTTAACGGGACAGGGGGCCCTCACGCGAGTAGAGCAGTACTTC. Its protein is CSVLTGQGALTRVEQYF.

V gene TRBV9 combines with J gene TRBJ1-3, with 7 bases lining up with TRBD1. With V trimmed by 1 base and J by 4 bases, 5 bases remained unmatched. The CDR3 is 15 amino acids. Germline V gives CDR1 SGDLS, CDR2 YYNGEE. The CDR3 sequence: CASSVLGTAGNTIYF. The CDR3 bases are TGTGCCAGCAGCGTACTTGGGACAGCCGGAAACACCATATATTTT.

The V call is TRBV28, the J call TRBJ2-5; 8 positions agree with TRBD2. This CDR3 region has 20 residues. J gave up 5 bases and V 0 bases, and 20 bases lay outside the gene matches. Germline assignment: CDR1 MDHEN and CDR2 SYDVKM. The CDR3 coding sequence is TGTGCCAGCAGTTTATGGACCGGAACGCCGCAGCGGGAGCCCTGGGAGACCCAGTACTTC. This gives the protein CASSLWTGTPQREPWETQYF.